The 4 T cell receptor beta chains presented below share a single source sample, sequenced in a study of circulating and synovial CD4+ cells in juvenile arthritis. Sequencing was performed with immunoSEQ multiplex PCR; in TCRdb, only in-frame clones are kept and a portion is missing. Seen here are tens of thousands of clones, around 95% observed once, and the top ten hold approximately 0.17%. Source material: CD4+ T cells from blood. The receptors originated from a human donor with juvenile idiopathic arthritis.

The rearrangement uses TRBV28 and TRBJ1-2; 7 nucleotides agree with TRBD1. Germline CDR1 is MDHEN and CDR2 is SYDVKM. This CDR3 is built from 15 residues. V trimming: 5 bases; J trimming: 8 bases; junction bases outside the gene matches: 14. Written as DNA, the CDR3 is TGTGCCAGCAGTCCCGAATACAGGGGACGATCGGGCTACACCTTC. Protein: CASSPEYRGRSGYTF.

The chain is built from TRBV5-1 and TRBJ1-1; 7 nucleotides line up with TRBD1. This CDR3 contains 14 residues. Trimming removed 3 bases from V and 2 bases from J; junction bases left unmatched: 4. Germline V gene lookup returns CDR1 SGHRS and CDR2 YFSETQ. CDR3 residues: CASSWGQINTEAFF. DNA of the CDR3: TGCGCCAGCAGCTGGGGACAGATTAACACTGAAGCTTTCTTT.

The chain carries TRBV4-1 and TRBJ1-3; tentatively, D is TRBD1 (5 bases). This CDR3 region has 18 residues. Per germline, CDR1 MGHRA and CDR2 YSYEKL. V was clipped by 3 bases and J by 0 bases, with 18 bases between them. The CDR3 sequence: CASSHPSGVRSSGNTIYF. For the CDR3, the DNA is TGCGCCAGCAGCCATCCTTCGGGGGTTCGGAGCTCTGGAAACACCATATATTTT.

This chain joins TRBV28 and TRBJ2-1; no clear D. This CDR3 region has 17 residues. V lost 2 bases and J lost 0, with 14 bases in between. Germline CDR1 and CDR2: MDHEN and SYDVKM. The CDR3 nucleotides read TGTGCCAGCAGTTTACCGCCTGGAGCTAGCTCCTACAATGAGCAGTTCTTC. Amino acid sequence: CASSLPPGASSYNEQFF.